One and the same sample provided the 27 T cell receptor beta chains below, sequenced in a study of cytotoxic CD8 clonotypes in ibrutinib-treated CLL. Sequencing was performed with immunoSEQ multiplex PCR; in TCRdb, only in-frame clones are kept and a portion is missing. This sample has about 300,000 clones, with 60% to 80% found just once. The sequencing used PBMCs, collected at disease progression, from a patient treated with ibrutinib. These receptor sequences come from a human donor with chronic lymphocytic leukemia.

This rearrangement joins TRBV21-1 to TRBJ2-2; the table's TRBD2 call for D was not verified on the DNA. TRBV21-1 is designated a pseudogene. The CDR3 length is 16 residues. The CDR3 protein is CASSKLPSGGAGELFF. The CDR3 region has the DNA TGTGCCAGCAGCAAACTTCCTAGCGGGGGGGCCGGGGAGCTGTTTTTT.

This CDR3 reads CASSLGGGGEQFF. The DNA for the CDR3 is TGTGCCAGCAGCTTAGGAGGTGGGGGGGAGCAGTTCTTC. V usage is TRBV27 and J usage is TRBJ2-1; tentatively, D is TRBD2 (6 bases). The CDR3 is 13 amino acids. The germline V gene encodes CDR1 MNHEY and CDR2 SMNVEV (reference sequence). With 6 bases removed from V and 10 bases from J, the gap between germline ends came to 16 bases.

The V and J genes are TRBV11-2 and TRBJ2-7; D is ambiguous. The germline V gene encodes CDR1 SGHAT and CDR2 FQNNGV. The CDR3 has 16 amino acids. V shed 2 bases and J shed 2 bases, with 16 bases lying between them. The CDR3 protein is CASSLNGIIGAYEQYF. DNA for the CDR3: TGTGCCAGCAGCTTAAATGGGATAATAGGAGCCTACGAGCAGTACTTC.

The chain has TRBV5-1 and TRBJ2-5, with 10 bases identical to TRBD1. Gene TRBJ2-7 matches the end of the DNA better, so the J call may be wrong. The CDR3 sequence is 14 residues long. Germline CDR1 is SGHRS and CDR2 is YFSETQ. The chain's CDR3 is CASSPRQGAGEQYF. The CDR3 DNA is TGCGCCAGCAGCCCGAGACAGGGGGCGGGCGAGCAGTACTTC.

This chain joins TRBV11-2 and TRBJ2-5; 8 bases are shared with TRBD1. The CDR3 totals 14 residues. J gave up 7 bases and V 2 bases, and 6 bases lay outside the gene matches. CDR1 and CDR2 (germline): SGHAT, FQNNGV. This CDR3 reads CASSLSGTGRTQYF. CDR3 coding DNA: TGTGCCAGCAGCTTATCGGGGACAGGACGGACCCAGTACTTC.

The V call is TRBV6-1, the J call TRBJ1-5; no clear D gene. Trimming took off 6 bases at V and 7 bases at J, with 16 bases between the two ends. Germline V gives CDR1 MNHNS, CDR2 SASEGT. The CDR3 loop spans 14 amino acids. The CDR3 reads CASSPVGVFQPQHF. The DNA of the CDR3 is TGTGCCAGCAGCCCCGTTGGGGTTTTCCAGCCCCAGCATTTT.

V usage is TRBV19 and J usage is TRBJ2-5; 10 bases match TRBD2. The germline gives CDR1 LNHDA, CDR2 SQIVND (reference sequence). The CDR3 has 13 residues. The V segment lost 1 base and the J segment 12 bases; nucleotides outside the gene matches: 5. CDR3 sequence (DNA): TGTGCCAGTAGTATAGCGTCAGGGACTAGCGAGTACTTC. This gives the protein CASSIASGTSEYF.

This clone was seen just once. The chain uses TRBV6-6 and TRBJ2-1; no firm D call. Germline V gives CDR1 MNHNY, CDR2 SVGAGI (reference sequence). The CDR3 is 12 amino acids. V shed 6 bases and J shed 5 bases, with 8 bases lying between them. CDR3 nucleotide sequence: TGTGCCAGCAGCCTCACGGACAATGAGCAGTTCTTC. Protein: CASSLTDNEQFF.

In its sample, this clone was seen a few times. The chain employs TRBV7-2 and TRBJ2-2; D is unclear. The CDR3 totals 13 residues. V lost 8 bases and J 8 bases, leaving 15 bases between the germline ends. Germline lookup yields CDR1 SGHTA and CDR2 FQGNSA. The CDR3 sequence is CASSRFGKGELFF. Here the CDR3 DNA reads TGTGCCAGCTCTAGGTTCGGTAAAGGGGAGCTGTTTTTT.

The chain has TRBV12-5 and TRBJ2-1; D assignment may be TRBD1 or TRBD2 (5 bases each). Germline CDR1 reads LGHNT; CDR2 reads FRNRAP. V was clipped by 6 bases and J by 7 bases, with 10 bases between them. CDR3 length: 12 residues. In DNA, the CDR3 is TGTGCTAGTGGGAGGGGTTATAATGAGCAGTTCTTC. Protein product: CASGRGYNEQFF.

The genes are TRBV13 and TRBJ1-2, with D uncertain. CDR1 and CDR2 from the germline V gene are PRHDT and FYEKMQ (reference sequence). This CDR3 contains 15 residues. V dropped 5 bases and J dropped 3 bases, with 16 bases sitting between them. Here the CDR3 reads CASSIRIQIHYGYTF. Here the CDR3 DNA reads TGTGCCAGCAGCATCCGAATTCAAATACACTATGGCTACACCTTC.

This clone came up a few times. The rearrangement joins TRBV2 to TRBJ1-1; 7 positions agree with TRBD1. The CDR3 is 12 amino acids. The germline V gene has CDR1 SNHLY and CDR2 FYNNEI. The trim removed 10 bases at V and 5 bases at J, leaving 7 bases unmatched. As DNA, the CDR3 is TGTGCCATCAAGACAGGGAGGACTGAAGCTTTCTTT. As protein: CAIKTGRTEAFF.

This clone was seen a few times. The chain carries TRBV10-3 and TRBJ1-2; 8 bases match TRBD1. V was pared by 4 bases and J by 6 bases, with 4 bases of the junction left unmatched. Germline loops: CDR1 ENHRY, CDR2 SYGVKD. This CDR3 is 13 amino acids long. The CDR3 region is CAISGTGRNGYTF. The CDR3 region has the DNA TGTGCCATCAGTGGGACAGGGAGAAATGGCTACACCTTC.

As regards this clone: A single base is all that separates this from a far larger clone, so a read error is likely. The V and J genes are TRBV18 and TRBJ2-5; TRBD2 matches at 7 bases. This CDR3 region has 15 residues. V was clipped by 2 bases and J by 4 bases; unmatched bases: 7. Germline V CDR1 and CDR2: KGHSH, LQKENI. The CDR3 nucleotides read TGTGCCAGCTCACCAGTGCGGGGGAACAGAGAGACCCAGTACTTC. Its translation is CASSPVRGNRETQYF.

The chain couples TRBV5-1 to TRBJ1-1, with D maybe TRBD1 (6 bases). Per germline, CDR1 SGHRS and CDR2 YFSETQ. The CDR3 runs to 17 residues. Trimming cost V 4 bases and J 8 bases, with 27 bases left between them. The chain's CDR3 is CASSLRGRPLQRREAFF. CDR3 nucleotides: TGCGCCAGCAGCCTCCGGGGGCGCCCCCTACAGAGAAGGGAAGCTTTCTTT.

This clone appeared a few times. This specimen includes other DNA sequences encoding the same CDR3. This chain connects TRBV9 to TRBJ2-3; unclear D gene. CDR1 is SGDLS and CDR2 is YYNGEE in the germline V gene. The CDR3 extends over 12 amino acids. V was pared by 0 bases and J by 6 bases, with 5 bases between. The CDR3 bases are TGTGCCAGCAGCGTAGGGTCGGATACGCAGTATTTT. Translating it yields CASSVGSDTQYF.

This CDR3 reads CASSQDLHVSNYGYTF. In nucleotides, the CDR3 is TGTGCCAGCAGCCAAGATCTGCACGTCTCTAACTATGGCTACACCTTC. The gene calls are TRBV4-2 and TRBJ1-2; no reliable D call. The germline V gene has CDR1 LGHNA and CDR2 YNFKEQ. The CDR3 extends over 16 amino acids. The V end was cut by 0 bases, the J end by 0 bases, with 11 bases between.

The V and J genes are TRBV9 and TRBJ1-5; tentatively, D is TRBD1 (5 bases). Trimming took 3 bases from V and 3 from J, leaving 10 bases between them. This CDR3 contains 14 residues. CDR1 is SGDLS, CDR2 YYNGEE, per germline. The CDR3 nucleotides are TGTGCCAGCAGCGCAAGGGACCACAATCAGCCCCAGCATTTT. Translation gives CASSARDHNQPQHF.

In this sample, this clone turned up a few times. The chain employs TRBV28 and TRBJ1-2; D is possibly TRBD1 (6 bases). This CDR3 has 13 residues. CDR1 and CDR2 from the germline V gene are MDHEN and SYDVKM. Trimming cost V 5 bases and J 4 bases, with 11 bases left between them. The CDR3 region has the DNA TGTGCCAGCAGTAAGGGGGGAATCTATGGCTACACCTTC. Protein: CASSKGGIYGYTF.

The chain has TRBV5-1 and TRBJ2-3, with 12 bases identical to TRBD2. The CDR3 runs 17 residues. The germline CDR1 and CDR2 sequences are SGHRS and YFSETQ. V lost 1 base and J lost 4; bases outside the gene matches: 7. The CDR3: CASSLPASGGAADTQYF. The CDR3 DNA sequence: TGCGCCAGCAGCTTGCCGGCTAGCGGGGGGGCCGCAGATACGCAGTATTTT.

The rearrangement joins TRBV5-4 to TRBJ2-2, with D unclear. This CDR3 comprises 15 residues. The V end lost 3 bases, the J end lost 0 bases, and 9 bases lay between the germline ends. The germline V gene has CDR1 SGHNT and CDR2 YYREEE (reference sequence). CDR3 nucleotide sequence: TGTGCCAGCAGCTCGCCCCTCCCGAACACCGGGGAGCTGTTTTTT. It codes for CASSSPLPNTGELFF.

The rearrangement uses TRBV4-1 and TRBJ2-7, with D uncertain. The CDR3 has 14 amino acids. V was shortened by 1 base and J by 6 bases, with 13 bases between the two germline ends. CDR1 MGHRA and CDR2 YSYEKL come from the germline V gene. CDR3 DNA: TGCGCCAGCAGCCAAGTACCTCCTGGGCCCGAGCAGTACTTC. Translating it yields CASSQVPPGPEQYF.

V usage is TRBV6-6 and J usage is TRBJ2-7; TRBD2 matches 8 bases. Trimming at V came to 5 bases and at J to 3 bases, leaving 6 bases not matched to a gene. Per germline, CDR1 MNHNY and CDR2 SVGAGI (reference sequence). The CDR3 totals 14 residues. CDR3 protein: CASSLSGVVYEQYF. The CDR3 DNA reads as TGTGCCAGCAGTCTTAGCGGGGTGGTCTACGAGCAGTACTTC.

A few counts support this clone. This chain joins TRBV27 and TRBJ2-2; D not certain. The V gene lost 6 bases and the J gene lost 4 bases, with 6 bases spanning the gap. Germline CDR1 reads MNHEY; CDR2 reads SMNVEV (reference sequence). The CDR3 spans 12 residues. The CDR3 sequence: CASRELTGELFF. The CDR3 DNA sequence: TGTGCCAGCAGAGAACTCACCGGGGAGCTGTTTTTT.

The gene calls are TRBV29-1 and TRBJ2-1; 9 bases agree with TRBD2. Germline V lookup: CDR1 SQVTM, CDR2 ANQGSEA. J was trimmed by 2 bases and V by 4 bases; bases with no gene match: 12. This CDR3 is built from 17 residues. The CDR3 is CSVGGGGGPYAYNEQFF. The CDR3 coding sequence is TGCAGCGTTGGAGGCGGGGGGGGACCCTACGCCTACAATGAGCAGTTCTTC.

This clone was seen only a few times. The chain links TRBV5-1 to TRBJ1-1, with 11 bases that match TRBD1. This CDR3 is built from 15 residues. The V segment lost 1 base and the J segment 4 bases; nucleotides outside the gene matches: 3. CDR1 is SGHRS and CDR2 is YFSETQ in the germline V gene. CDR3 sequence reads: CASSLFGTGGTEAFF. The CDR3 DNA sequence: TGCGCCAGCAGCTTGTTTGGGACAGGGGGCACTGAAGCTTTCTTT.

The chain employs TRBV4-2 and TRBJ1-4; D not resolved. CDR1 is LGHNA, CDR2 YNFKEQ, per germline. The CDR3 contains 13 residues. Trimming removed 2 bases at V and 8 bases at J, with 9 bases between. Here the CDR3 reads CASSQFAGEKLFF. The CDR3 region has the DNA TGTGCCAGCAGCCAATTTGCCGGGGAAAAACTGTTTTTT.